This T cell receptor (beta chain) was sequenced for a study of cytomegalovirus exposure and HLA in healthy donors. Overall study results and limits: Most TCR beta V segments were productive about 90% or about 30% of the time in an earlier analysis.

The trim removed 5 bases at V and 6 bases at J, leaving 9 bases unmatched. Per the germline V gene, CDR1 is SGHVS and CDR2 is FQNEAQ. The CDR3 contains 14 residues. The PCR ran on 60 Vbeta and 13 Jbeta primers. TCRdb's table, derived via immunoSEQ multiplex PCR, lists solely in-frame clones and lacks some. The sample includes about 100,000 clones, about 62% seen only once; the top ten take less than 5%. Note on this clone: What it recognizes is unknown.

Donors in the study were healthy people who gave bone marrow. The receptor's source is a human donor in good health. The material sequenced was PBMCs. The chain joins TRBV7-8 to TRBJ2-7, with 8 bases lining up with TRBD2. CDR3 amino acids: CASSTRTSRIEQYF. As DNA, the CDR3 is TGTGCCAGCAGCACCCGGACTAGCCGGATCGAGCAGTACTTC.